The clone carrying this T cell receptor (beta chain) was counted between two and nine times. Antigen specificity is unknown. A junction end diverges from the germline sequence, so it may reflect a read error. The CDR3 totals 15 residues. The data were taken from a study of T cell repertoires in cytomegalovirus infection. In the study overall: Both a matching HLA type and CMV infection were indicated by public TCR beta signatures.

Study findings and constraints: Summed public TCR beta family frequency identified CMV carriers bearing the relevant HLA.

TCRdb ran MiXCR on the reads and lists one entry per CDR3 protein. The table shows 62,000 or so distinct CDR3 sequences, with 20% occurring only once. The V and J genes are TRBV5-3 and TRBJ1-1; D is uncertain. TRBV5-3 is an open reading frame whose function is uncertain. The receptor was derived from a human donor in good health (CMV status not recorded). Some clones in this sample may be carry-over from other donors' samples. The source was CD8+ T cells from cultured PBMCs, collected from culture after CMV antigen stimulation. The CDR3 protein is CASSLAGLLNTEAFF. Here the CDR3 DNA reads TGTGCCAGCAGCTTGGCTGGACTTCTGAACACTGAAGCTTTCTTT.